A single T cell receptor (beta chain) is shown here with its context. Its cognate antigen has yet to be identified. Per-nucleotide qualities are absent, and no much larger clonotype sits a single base away. This entry belongs to a study of shared T cell receptors in the human thymus (dated by TCRdb to the early 2020s). General notes on the study: The study examined how self-reactive, shared T-cell receptor alpha chains are generated in the human thymus.

The method behind the library was the immunoSEQ multiplex PCR assay. As stored in TCRdb, this immuneACCESS dataset retains in-frame rearrangements with V and J assigned. A fraction of the clones does not appear; measured against another copy, unresolved V genes explain less than half of the discrepancy, and the remainder lacks a known reason. Counted in this sample were 63,000 or so clones; about 95% of them appeared once. The top ten clones comprise around 0.035% of the sample. V is clipped by 0 bases and J by 2 bases, and the sequence between their germline boundaries is 7 bases long. The CDR3 has 14 amino acids, counting the end cysteine and phenylalanine. The entry retains the CDR3 DNA only, 42 bases that are in frame from base 1. CDR1 and CDR2 are read off the germline V gene as ENHRY and SYGVKD.

Material for sequencing was thymocytes. The receptor's source is a human donor. Rearrangement joined TRBV10-3 to TRBJ1-1; 6 matching bases give a weak D call of TRBD1. CDR3 loop: CAISESTGNTEAFF. Read as DNA, the sequence is TGTGCCATCAGTGAGTCGACAGGAAACACTGAAGCTTTCTTT.